This T cell receptor (beta chain) was found in a study of T cells in Graves' hyperthyroidism and ophthalmopathy. The germline gives CDR1 SEHNR, CDR2 FQNEAQ (reference sequence). The CDR3 is 14 residues long. Turning to this clonotype: Its antigen is not known.

General study findings and limits: Most thyroid-expanded clonotypes above 0.001 were also found in blood. It was a median around 6 months before onset that the model predicted ophthalmopathy.

The TCR beta CDR3 regions underwent amplification using RNA transcripts as the source. HTBI primers were the set used in a first-round RT-PCR of the TCR CDR3. One entry per CDR3 protein, called by TCRdb with MiXCR from the multiplex PCR reads. In the table there are 550,000 to 600,000 distinct CDR3 sequences, under 60% of which are singletons. The chain has TRBV7-9 and TRBJ2-2; D remains unclear. The sample taken for sequencing was peripheral blood or thyroid tissue (not recorded which). The receptor comes from an adult woman with Graves' disease, either hyperthyroidism or ophthalmopathy (not recorded which). In nucleotides, the CDR3 is TGTGCTATATACCCCCGACGGAACACCGGGGAGCTGTTTTTT. The encoded protein is CAIYPRRNTGELFF.